This T cell receptor beta chain was recovered during a study of shared T cell receptors in the human thymus (dated by TCRdb to the early 2020s). About the full investigation: The study examined how self-reactive, shared T-cell receptor alpha chains are generated in the human thymus.

Regarding this clone: The antigen it binds to is not known. No per-base quality is available; no much larger clone lies one base away.

The CDR3 starts with the cysteine, ends with the phenylalanine, and has 13 residues. Only the CDR3 DNA stays, 39 bases, in frame from base 1. Here V drops 3 bases and J drops 6 bases, and the junction holds 5 bases not matched to any gene. The germline V gene provides CDR1 SGHRS and CDR2 YFSETQ. The library was built by means of the immunoSEQ multiplex PCR assay. TCRdb holds this immuneACCESS table with in-frame rearrangements only. Some clones are missing; in checked studies, unresolved V genes explain under half, and the rest has no known cause. The sample records over 450,000 clones, about 80% of which are singletons. The top ten hold more than 0.01% of the sample. The same data also contributed to another study, on human thymus T cells. Drawing on the second study: Donors were immunologically healthy infants undergoing open corrective cardiac surgery for congenital heart defects in Finland. Thymus tissue was obtained as surgical resects removed during corrective cardiac surgery. Usage of V and J gene segments appeared to be biased in both the thymic and the peripheral blood repertoires. The related research found that thymic TCR repertoires overlapped highly between unrelated individuals. The study used roughly eight infant thymus samples plus four related peripheral blood samples to characterize TCR alpha and beta repertoires. The infant donors were roughly 7 to 244 days old, and the cohort included five to seven males and a couple of females. Thymocytes were freed from the tissue by mechanical means and kept at -70 degrees C as pellets of roughly 10-32 million cells. A QIAsymphony instrument was used to extract genomic DNA from frozen cell pellets. The immunoSEQ multiplex PCR assay was used to amplify the TCRB and TCRAD loci from a standardized amount of quality-controlled genomic DNA. The amplicons covered the V(D)J region and were long enough to include the CDR3 and to identify the V and J genes. The commercial immunoSEQ service was used to sequence amplicons on an Illumina platform. Primer bias and sequencing errors were corrected as previously described, and TCRAD and TCRB definitions were based on the IMGT database. immunoSEQ Analyzer 3.0 and VDJTools were used for repertoire analysis, which covered basic statistics, V/J segment usage, diversity estimates, rarefaction and pairwise overlap. Diversity was estimated with Chao1, ChaoE, Efron-Thisted, Shannon and inverse Simpson indices, and also on datasets down-sampled to the smallest sample. Repertoire overlap was determined by strict matching of CDR3 nucleotide sequence, V gene and J gene, and Jaccard-based multidimensional scaling clustering was applied. Thymus samples yielded on average approximately 800,000 unique TCRB clonotypes, compared with around 91,000 from blood samples.

The receptor was derived from a boy younger than two with a congenital heart defect. Donor details come from another sample of the same person, matched by shared clones. The sample taken for sequencing was thymocytes. The chain couples TRBV5-1 to TRBJ2-7; 8 middle bases align to TRBD2. The CDR3 is CASSSGLDSEQYF. The DNA sequence follows: TGCGCCAGCAGCTCGGGACTAGATAGCGAGCAGTACTTC.